This T cell receptor (beta chain) came from a study of control samples from healthy donors and cancer patients. Trimming removed 7 bases at V and 1 base at J, with 7 bases between. The length of the CDR3 is 13 residues. Per the germline V gene, CDR1 is LNHDA and CDR2 is SQIVND (reference sequence). Sequenced by immunoSEQ multiplex PCR; TCRdb stores in-frame clones only, minus some. The sample lists about 82,000 clones; about 87% were seen once. Sequencing was carried out using blood. The source of this sequence is a man in his forties or fifties in good health. The chain couples TRBV19 to TRBJ1-4; possibly TRBD1 for D (5 bases). The CDR3 protein is CASNTGTNEKLFF. The CDR3, as DNA: TGTGCCAGTAACACAGGAACTAATGAAAAACTGTTTTTT.